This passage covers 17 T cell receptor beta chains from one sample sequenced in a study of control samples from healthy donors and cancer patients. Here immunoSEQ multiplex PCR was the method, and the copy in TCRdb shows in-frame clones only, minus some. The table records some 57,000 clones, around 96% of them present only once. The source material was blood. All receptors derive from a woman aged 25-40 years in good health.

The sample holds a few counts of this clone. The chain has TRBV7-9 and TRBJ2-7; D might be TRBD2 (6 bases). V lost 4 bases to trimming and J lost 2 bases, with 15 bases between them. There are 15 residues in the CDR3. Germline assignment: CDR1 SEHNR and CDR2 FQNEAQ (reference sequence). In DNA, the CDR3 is TGTGCCAGCAGCTCAGCTCGGGGGTCCCCCTACGAGCAGTACTTC. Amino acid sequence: CASSSARGSPYEQYF. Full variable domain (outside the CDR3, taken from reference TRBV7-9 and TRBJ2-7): DTGVSQNPRHKITKRGQNVTFRCDPISEHNRLYWYRQTLGQGPEFLTYFQNEAQLEKSRLLSDRFSAERPKGSFSTLEIQRTEQGDSAMYLCASSSARGSPYEQYFGPGTRLTVT.

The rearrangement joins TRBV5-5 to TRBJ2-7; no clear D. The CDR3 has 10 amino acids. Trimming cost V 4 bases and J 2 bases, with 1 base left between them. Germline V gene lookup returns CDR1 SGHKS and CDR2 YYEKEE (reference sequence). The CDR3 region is CASSAYEQYF. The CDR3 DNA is TGTGCCAGCAGCGCCTACGAGCAGTACTTC. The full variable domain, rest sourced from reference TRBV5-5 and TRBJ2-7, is DAGVTQSPTHLIKTRGQQVTLRCSPISGHKSVSWYQQVLGQGPQFIFQYYEKEERGRGNFPDRFSARQFPNYSSELNVNALLLGDSALYLCASSAYEQYFGPGTRLTVT.

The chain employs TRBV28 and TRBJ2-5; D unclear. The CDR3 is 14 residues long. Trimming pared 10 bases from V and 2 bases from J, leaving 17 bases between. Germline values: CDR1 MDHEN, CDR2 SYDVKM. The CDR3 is CATSPRNGQETQYF. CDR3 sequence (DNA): TGTGCCACATCTCCTAGGAACGGACAAGAGACCCAGTACTTC.

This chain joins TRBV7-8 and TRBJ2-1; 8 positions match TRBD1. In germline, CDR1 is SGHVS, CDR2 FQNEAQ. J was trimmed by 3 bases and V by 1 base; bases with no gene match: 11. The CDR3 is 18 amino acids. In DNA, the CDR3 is TGTGCCAGCAGCTTAGTAGGCCGGACAGGGCCAATCTACAATGAGCAGTTCTTC. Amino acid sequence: CASSLVGRTGPIYNEQFF.

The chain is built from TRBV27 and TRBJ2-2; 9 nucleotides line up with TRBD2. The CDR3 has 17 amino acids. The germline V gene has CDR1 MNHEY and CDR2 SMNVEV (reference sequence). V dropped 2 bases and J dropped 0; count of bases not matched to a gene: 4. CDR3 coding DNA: TGTGCCAGCAGTTTACTAGCGGGACTTGCGAACACCGGGGAGCTGTTTTTT. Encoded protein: CASSLLAGLANTGELFF.

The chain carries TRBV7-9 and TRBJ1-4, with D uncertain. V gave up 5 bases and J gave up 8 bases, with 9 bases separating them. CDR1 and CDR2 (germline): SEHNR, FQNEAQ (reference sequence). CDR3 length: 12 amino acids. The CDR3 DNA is TGTGCCAGCAGCCCTTTTGGGGAAAAACTGTTTTTT. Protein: CASSPFGEKLFF.

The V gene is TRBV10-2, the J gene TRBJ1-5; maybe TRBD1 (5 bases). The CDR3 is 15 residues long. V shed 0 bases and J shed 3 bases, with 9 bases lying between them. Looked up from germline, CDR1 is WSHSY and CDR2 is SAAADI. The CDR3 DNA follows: TGCGCCAGCAGTGAGTCGGCGGGGCCCAATCAGCCCCAGCATTTT. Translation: CASSESAGPNQPQHF.

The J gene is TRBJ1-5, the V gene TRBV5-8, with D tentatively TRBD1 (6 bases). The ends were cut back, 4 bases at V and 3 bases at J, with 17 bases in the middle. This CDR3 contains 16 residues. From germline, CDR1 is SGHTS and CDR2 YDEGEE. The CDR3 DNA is TGTGCCAGCAGCACCGCCACAGGGACCCTCAATCAGCCCCAGCATTTT. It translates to CASSTATGTLNQPQHF.

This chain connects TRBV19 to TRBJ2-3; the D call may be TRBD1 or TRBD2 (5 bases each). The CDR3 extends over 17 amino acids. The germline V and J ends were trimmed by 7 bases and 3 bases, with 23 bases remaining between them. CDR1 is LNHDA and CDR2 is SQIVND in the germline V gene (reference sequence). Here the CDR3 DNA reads TGTGCCAGTACCCCCCGTCCCCGCAGGGAGTGGACAGATACGCAGTATTTT. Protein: CASTPRPRREWTDTQYF.

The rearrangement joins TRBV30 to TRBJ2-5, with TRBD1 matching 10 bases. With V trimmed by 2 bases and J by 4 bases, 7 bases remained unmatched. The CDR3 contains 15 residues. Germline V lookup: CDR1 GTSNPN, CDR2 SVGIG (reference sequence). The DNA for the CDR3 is TGTGCCTGGAGTATGGGACAGGGGTTGCGAGAGACCCAGTACTTC. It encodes CAWSMGQGLRETQYF.

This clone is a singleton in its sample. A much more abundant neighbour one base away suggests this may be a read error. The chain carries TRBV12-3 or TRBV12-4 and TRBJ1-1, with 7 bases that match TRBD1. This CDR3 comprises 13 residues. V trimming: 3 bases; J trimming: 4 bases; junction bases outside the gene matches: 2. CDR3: CASSFDRVTEAFF. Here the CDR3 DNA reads TGTGCCAGCAGTTTTGACAGGGTCACTGAAGCTTTCTTT.

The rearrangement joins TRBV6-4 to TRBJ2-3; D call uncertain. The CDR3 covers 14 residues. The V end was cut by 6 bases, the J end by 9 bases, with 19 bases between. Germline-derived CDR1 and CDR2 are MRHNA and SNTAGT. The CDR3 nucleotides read TGTGCCAGCAGCCCTGGGCCTGGTCTAGGGACGCAGTATTTT. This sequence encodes CASSPGPGLGTQYF.

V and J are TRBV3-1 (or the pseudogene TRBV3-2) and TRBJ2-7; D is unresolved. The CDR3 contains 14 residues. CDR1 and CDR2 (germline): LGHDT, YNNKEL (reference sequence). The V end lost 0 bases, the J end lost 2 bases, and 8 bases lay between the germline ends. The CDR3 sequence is CASSQDMTTYEQYF. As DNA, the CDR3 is TGTGCCAGCAGCCAAGATATGACAACCTACGAGCAGTACTTC.

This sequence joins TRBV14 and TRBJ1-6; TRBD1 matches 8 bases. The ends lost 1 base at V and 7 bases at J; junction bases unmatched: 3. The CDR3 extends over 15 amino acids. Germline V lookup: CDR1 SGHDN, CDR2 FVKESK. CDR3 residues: CASSQGQGRNSPLHF. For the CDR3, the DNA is TGTGCCAGCAGCCAAGGACAGGGGAGGAATTCACCCCTCCACTTT.

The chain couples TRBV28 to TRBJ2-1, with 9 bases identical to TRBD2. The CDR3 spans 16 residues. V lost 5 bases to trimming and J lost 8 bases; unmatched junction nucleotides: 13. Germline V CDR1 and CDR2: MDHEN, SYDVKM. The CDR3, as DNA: TGTGCCAGCAGTCTCACCGCCGGGACTAGCTCCGATGAGCAGTTCTTC. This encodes CASSLTAGTSSDEQFF.

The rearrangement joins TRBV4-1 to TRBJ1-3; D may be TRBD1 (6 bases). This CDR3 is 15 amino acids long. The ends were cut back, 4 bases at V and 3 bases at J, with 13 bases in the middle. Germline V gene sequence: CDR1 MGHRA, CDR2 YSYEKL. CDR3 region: CASSPIRTDGNTIYF. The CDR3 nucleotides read TGCGCCAGCAGCCCAATTAGGACAGATGGAAACACCATATATTTT.

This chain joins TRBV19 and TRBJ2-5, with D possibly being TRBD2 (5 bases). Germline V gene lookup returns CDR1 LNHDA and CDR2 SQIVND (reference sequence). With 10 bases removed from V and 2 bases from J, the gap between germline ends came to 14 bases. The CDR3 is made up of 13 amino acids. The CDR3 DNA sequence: TGTGCCACAAGGACGGGAAAACAAGAGACCCAGTACTTC. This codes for CATRTGKQETQYF.